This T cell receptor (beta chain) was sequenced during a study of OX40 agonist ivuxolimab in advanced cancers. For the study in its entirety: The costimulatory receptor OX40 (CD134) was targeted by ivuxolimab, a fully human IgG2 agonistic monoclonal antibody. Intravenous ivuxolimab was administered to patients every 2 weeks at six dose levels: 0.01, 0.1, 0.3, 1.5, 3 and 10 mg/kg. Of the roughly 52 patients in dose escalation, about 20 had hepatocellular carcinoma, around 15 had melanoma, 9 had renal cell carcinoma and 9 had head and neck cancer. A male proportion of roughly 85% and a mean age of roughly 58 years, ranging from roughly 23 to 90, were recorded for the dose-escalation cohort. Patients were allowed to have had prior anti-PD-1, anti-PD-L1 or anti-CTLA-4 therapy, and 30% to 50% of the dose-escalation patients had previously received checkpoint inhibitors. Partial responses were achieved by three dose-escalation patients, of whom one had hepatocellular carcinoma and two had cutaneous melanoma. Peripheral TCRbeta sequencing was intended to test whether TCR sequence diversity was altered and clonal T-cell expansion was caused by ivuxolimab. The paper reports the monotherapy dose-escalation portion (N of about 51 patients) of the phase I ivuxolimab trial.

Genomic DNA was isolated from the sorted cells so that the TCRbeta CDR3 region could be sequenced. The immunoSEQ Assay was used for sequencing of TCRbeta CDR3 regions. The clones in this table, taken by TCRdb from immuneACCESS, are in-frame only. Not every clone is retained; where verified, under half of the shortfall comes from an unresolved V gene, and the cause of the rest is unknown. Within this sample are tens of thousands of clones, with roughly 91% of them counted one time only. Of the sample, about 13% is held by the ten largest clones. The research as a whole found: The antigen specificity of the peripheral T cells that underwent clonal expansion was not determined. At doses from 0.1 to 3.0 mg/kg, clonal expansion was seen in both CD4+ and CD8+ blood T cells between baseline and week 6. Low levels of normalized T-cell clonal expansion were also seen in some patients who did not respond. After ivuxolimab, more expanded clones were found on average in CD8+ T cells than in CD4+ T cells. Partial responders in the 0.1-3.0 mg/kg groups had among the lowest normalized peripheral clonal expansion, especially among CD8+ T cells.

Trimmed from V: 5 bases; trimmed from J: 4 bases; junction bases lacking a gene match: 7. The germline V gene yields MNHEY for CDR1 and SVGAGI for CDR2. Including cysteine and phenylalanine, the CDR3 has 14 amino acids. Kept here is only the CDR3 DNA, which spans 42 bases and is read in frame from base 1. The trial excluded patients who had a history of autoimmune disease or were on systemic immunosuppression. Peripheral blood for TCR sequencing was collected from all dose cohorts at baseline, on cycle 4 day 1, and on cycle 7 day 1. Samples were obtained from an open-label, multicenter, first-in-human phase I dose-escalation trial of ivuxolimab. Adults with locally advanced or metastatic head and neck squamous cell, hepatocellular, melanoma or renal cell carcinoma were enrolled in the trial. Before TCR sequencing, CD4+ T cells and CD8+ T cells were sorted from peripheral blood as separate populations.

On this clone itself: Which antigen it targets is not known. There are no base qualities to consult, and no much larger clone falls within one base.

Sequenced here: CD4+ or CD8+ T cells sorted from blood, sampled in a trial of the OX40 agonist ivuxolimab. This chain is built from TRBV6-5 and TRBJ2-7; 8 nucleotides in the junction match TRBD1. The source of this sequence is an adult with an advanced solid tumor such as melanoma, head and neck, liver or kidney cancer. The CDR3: CASSPGGSVYEQYF. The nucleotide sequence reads TGTGCCAGCAGTCCAGGGGGCTCGGTTTACGAGCAGTACTTC.